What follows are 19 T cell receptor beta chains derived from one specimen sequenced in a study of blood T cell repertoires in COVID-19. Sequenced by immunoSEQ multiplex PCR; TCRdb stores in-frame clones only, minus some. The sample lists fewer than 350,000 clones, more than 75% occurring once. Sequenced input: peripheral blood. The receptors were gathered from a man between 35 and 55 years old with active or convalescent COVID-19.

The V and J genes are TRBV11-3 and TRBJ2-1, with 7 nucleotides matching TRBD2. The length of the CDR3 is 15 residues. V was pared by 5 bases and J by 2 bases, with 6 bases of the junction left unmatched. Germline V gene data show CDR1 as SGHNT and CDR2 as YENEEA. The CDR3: CASSGGGTTYNEQFF. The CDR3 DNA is TGTGCCAGCAGCGGTGGCGGGACTACCTACAATGAGCAGTTCTTC.

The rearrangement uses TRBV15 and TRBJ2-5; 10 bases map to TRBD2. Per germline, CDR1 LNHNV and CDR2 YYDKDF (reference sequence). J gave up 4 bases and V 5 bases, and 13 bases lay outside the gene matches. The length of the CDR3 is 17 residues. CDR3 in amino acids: CATSGIGLAAWRETQYF. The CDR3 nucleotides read TGTGCCACCAGCGGGATCGGACTAGCGGCCTGGAGAGAGACCCAGTACTTC.

The CDR3 is CASSLEGPGGKNEQFF. The CDR3 nucleotides are TGTGCCAGCAGCTTAGAGGGGCCAGGGGGCAAAAATGAGCAGTTCTTC. This chain links TRBV11-3 with TRBJ2-1; TRBD1 matches at 8 bases. Unmatched junction bases numbered 8, after V lost 0 bases and J lost 7 bases. This CDR3 is 16 amino acids long. In germline, CDR1 is SGHNT, CDR2 YENEEA. The variable domain in full, with the rest retrieved from reference TRBV11-3 and TRBJ2-1, is EAGVVQSPRYKIIEKKQPVAFWCNPISGHNTLYWYLQNLGQGPELLIRYENEEAVDDSQLPKDRFSAERLKGVDSTLKIQPAELGDSAVYLCASSLEGPGGKNEQFFGPGTRLTVL.

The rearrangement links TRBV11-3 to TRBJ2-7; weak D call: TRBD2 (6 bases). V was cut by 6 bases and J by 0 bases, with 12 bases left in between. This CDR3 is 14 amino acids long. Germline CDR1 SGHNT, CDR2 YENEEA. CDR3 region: CASSRGGDSYEQYF. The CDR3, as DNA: TGTGCCAGCAGTCGGGGCGGGGACTCCTACGAGCAGTACTTC. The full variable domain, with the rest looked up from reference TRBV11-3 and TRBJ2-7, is EAGVVQSPRYKIIEKKQPVAFWCNPISGHNTLYWYLQNLGQGPELLIRYENEEAVDDSQLPKDRFSAERLKGVDSTLKIQPAELGDSAVYLCASSRGGDSYEQYFGPGTRLTVT.

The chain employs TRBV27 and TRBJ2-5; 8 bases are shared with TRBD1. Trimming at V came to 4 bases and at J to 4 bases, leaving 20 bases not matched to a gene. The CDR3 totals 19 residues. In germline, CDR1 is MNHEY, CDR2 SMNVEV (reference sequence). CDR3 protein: CASSSSLDRYGTGRETQYF. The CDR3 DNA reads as TGTGCCAGCAGTTCTTCCCTTGACCGGTACGGGACAGGCAGAGAGACCCAGTACTTC.

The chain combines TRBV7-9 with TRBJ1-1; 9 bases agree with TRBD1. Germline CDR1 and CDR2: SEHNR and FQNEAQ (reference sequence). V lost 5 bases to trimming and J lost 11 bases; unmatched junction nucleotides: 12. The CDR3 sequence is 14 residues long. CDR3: CASSLGVQGADAFF. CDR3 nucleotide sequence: TGTGCCAGCAGCCTCGGGGTACAGGGGGCAGATGCTTTCTTT.

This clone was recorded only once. The CDR3 region is CASSVDRAAGELFF. In nucleotides, the CDR3 is TGTGCCAGCTCCGTGGACAGGGCGGCCGGGGAGCTGTTTTTT. The V and J genes are TRBV18 and TRBJ2-2; 8 bases are a match to TRBD1. This CDR3 comprises 14 residues. Germline V gene lookup returns CDR1 KGHSH and CDR2 LQKENI. Unmatched junction bases numbered 6, after V lost 6 bases and J lost 6 bases. Full variable domain (outside the CDR3, taken from reference TRBV18 and TRBJ2-2): NAGVMQNPRHLVRRRGQEARLRCSPMKGHSHVYWYRQLPEEGLKFMVYLQKENIIDESGMPKERFSAEFPKEGPSILRIQQVVRGDSAAYFCASSVDRAAGELFFGEGSRLTVL.

The CDR3 DNA reads TGTGCCAGCAGTCCTAGACCTGGGACAGGGTTTTTAACCGGGGAGCTGTTTTTT. Translated: CASSPRPGTGFLTGELFF. The rearrangement joins TRBV27 to TRBJ2-2; 9 bases are a match to TRBD1. The CDR3 is made up of 18 amino acids. Per germline, CDR1 MNHEY and CDR2 SMNVEV (reference sequence). With 5 bases clipped from V and 5 bases from J, the junction kept 15 bases outside the gene matches.

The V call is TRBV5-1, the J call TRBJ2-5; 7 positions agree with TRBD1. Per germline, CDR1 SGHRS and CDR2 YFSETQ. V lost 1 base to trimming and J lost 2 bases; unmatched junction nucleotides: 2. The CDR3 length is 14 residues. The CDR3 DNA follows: TGCGCCAGCAGCTTGTGGGGACAGCAAGAGACCCAGTACTTC. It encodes CASSLWGQQETQYF.

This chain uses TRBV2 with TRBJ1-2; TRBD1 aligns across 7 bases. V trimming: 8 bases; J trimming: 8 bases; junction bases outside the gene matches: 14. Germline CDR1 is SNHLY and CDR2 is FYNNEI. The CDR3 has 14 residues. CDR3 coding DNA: TGTGCCAGCGTGGAGGGGGCAGGGGGACGCGGCTACACCTTC. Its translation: CASVEGAGGRGYTF.

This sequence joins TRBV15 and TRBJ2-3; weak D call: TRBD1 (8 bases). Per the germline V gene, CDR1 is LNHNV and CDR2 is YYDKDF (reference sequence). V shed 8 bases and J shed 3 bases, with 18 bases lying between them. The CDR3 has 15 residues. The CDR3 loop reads CATRPDRGGTDTQYF. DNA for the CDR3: TGTGCCACCCGACCCGACAGGGGAGGGACAGATACGCAGTATTTT.

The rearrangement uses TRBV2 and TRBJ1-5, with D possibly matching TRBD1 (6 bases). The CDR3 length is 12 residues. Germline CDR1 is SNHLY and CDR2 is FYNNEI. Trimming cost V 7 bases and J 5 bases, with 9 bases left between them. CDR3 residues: CASTNRDQPQHF. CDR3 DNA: TGTGCCAGCACCAACAGGGATCAGCCCCAGCATTTT.

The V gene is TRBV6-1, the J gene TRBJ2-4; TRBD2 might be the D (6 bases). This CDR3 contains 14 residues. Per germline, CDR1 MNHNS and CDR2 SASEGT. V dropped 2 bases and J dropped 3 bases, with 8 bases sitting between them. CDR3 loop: CASSELGGKNIQYF. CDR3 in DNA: TGTGCCAGCAGTGAATTGGGGGGCAAAAACATTCAGTACTTC.

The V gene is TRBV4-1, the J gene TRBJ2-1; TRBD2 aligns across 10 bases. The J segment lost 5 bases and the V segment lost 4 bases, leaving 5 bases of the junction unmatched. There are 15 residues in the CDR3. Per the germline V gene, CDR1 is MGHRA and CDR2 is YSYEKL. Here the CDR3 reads CASSLQGLANNEQFF. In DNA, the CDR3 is TGCGCCAGCAGCCTGCAGGGACTAGCGAACAATGAGCAGTTCTTC.

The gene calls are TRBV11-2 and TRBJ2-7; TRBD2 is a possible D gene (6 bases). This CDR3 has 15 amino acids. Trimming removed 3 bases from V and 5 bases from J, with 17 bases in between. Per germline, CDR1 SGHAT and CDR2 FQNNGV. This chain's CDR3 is CASSLGLAGAHEQYF. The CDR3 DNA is TGTGCCAGCAGCTTGGGACTCGCCGGGGCCCACGAGCAGTACTTC. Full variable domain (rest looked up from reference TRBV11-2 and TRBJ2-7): EAGVAQSPRYKIIEKRQSVAFWCNPISGHATLYWYQQILGQGPKLLIQFQNNGVVDDSQLPKDRFSAERLKGVDSTLKIQPAKLEDSAVYLCASSLGLAGAHEQYFGPGTRLTVT.

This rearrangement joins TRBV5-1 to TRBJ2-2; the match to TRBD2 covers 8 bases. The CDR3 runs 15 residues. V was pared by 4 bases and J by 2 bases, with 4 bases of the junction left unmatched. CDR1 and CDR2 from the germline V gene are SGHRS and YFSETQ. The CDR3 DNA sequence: TGCGCCAGCAGCCCCGGGGGGGTCAACACCGGGGAGCTGTTTTTT. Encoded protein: CASSPGGVNTGELFF.

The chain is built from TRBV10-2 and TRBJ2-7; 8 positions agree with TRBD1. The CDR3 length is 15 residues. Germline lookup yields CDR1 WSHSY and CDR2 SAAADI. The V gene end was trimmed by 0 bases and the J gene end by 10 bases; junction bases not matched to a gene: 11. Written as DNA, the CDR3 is TGCGCCAGCAGTGAGTCGGAGGGACAGGTAGCCTGTCAGTACTTC. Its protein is CASSESEGQVACQYF.

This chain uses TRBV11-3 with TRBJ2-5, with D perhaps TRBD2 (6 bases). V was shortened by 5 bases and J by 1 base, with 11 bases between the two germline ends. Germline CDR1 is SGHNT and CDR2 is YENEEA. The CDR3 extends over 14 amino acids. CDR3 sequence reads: CASSRDGGQETQYF. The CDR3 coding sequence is TGTGCCAGCAGCCGAGACGGGGGCCAAGAGACCCAGTACTTC.

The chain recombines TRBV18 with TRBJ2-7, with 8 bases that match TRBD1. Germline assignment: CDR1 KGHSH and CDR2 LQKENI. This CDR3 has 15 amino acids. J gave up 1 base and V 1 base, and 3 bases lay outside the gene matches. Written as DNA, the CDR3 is TGTGCCAGCTCACCACGACAGGGGAAATCCTACGAGCAGTACTTC. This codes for CASSPRQGKSYEQYF.